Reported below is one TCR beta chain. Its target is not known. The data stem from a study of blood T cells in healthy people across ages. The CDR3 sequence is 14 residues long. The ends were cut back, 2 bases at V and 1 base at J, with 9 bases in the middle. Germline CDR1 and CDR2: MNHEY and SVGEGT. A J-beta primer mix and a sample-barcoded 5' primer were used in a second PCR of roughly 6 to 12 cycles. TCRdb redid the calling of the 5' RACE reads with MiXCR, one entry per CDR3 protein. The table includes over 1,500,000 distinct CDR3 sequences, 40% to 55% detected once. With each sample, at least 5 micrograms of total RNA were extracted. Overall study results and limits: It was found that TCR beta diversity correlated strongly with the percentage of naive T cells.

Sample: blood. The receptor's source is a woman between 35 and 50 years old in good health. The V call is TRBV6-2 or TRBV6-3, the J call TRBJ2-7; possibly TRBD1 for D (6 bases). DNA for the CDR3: TGTGCCAGCAGTTACGGGACAACTTCCTACGAGCAGTACTTC. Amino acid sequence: CASSYGTTSYEQYF.